Sequencing of this T cell receptor (beta chain) was carried out in a study of T cells after yellow fever vaccination. Overall study results and limits: Weaker, the secondary response peaked sooner, at day 5 versus 15. Detected again after the booster were most primary-vaccination clones, at nearly 97% CD4 and roughly 88% CD8.

The table lists this clonotype with a few counts. Antigen specificity is unknown. CDR3 length: 16 residues. In germline, CDR1 is LNHDA, CDR2 SQIVND (reference sequence). J lost 2 bases, V lost 5 bases, and 8 bases had no gene match. MiXCR, applied by TCRdb to the 5' RACE reads, yields one record per CDR3 protein. This sample has fewer than 450,000 distinct CDR3 sequences, with around 10% found just once. This chain uses TRBV19 with TRBJ2-3, with TRBD2 identical over 9 bases. The material was PBMCs, obtained on the day of the first yellow fever vaccination. The receptor's source is a man between 18 and 29 years old who received the YFV17D yellow fever vaccine. This chain's CDR3 is CASSSRAGGPTDTQYF. The CDR3 region has the DNA TGTGCCAGTAGTTCACGGGCGGGGGGGCCCACAGATACGCAGTATTTT.